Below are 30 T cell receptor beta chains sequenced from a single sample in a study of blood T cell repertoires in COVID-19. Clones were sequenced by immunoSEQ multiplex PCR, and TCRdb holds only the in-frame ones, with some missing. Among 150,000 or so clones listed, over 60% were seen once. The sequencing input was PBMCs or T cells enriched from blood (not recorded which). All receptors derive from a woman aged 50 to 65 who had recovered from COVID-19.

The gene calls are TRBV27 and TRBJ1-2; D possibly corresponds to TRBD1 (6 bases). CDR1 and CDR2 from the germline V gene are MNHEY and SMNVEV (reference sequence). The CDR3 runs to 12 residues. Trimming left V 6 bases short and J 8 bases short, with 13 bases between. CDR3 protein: CASRQGSLGYTF. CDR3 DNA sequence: TGTGCCAGCAGGCAGGGGAGTCTCGGCTACACCTTC.

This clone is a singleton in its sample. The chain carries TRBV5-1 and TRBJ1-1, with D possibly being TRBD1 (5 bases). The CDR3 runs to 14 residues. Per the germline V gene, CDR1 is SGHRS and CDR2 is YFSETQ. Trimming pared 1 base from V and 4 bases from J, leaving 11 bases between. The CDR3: CASSLSGIATEAFF. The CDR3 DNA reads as TGCGCCAGCAGCTTGTCAGGGATTGCCACTGAAGCTTTCTTT.

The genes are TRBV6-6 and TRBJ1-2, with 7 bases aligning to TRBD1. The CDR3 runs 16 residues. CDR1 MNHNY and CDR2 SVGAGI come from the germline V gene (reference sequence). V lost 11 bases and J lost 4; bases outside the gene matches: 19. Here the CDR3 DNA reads TGTGCCTCCCACACCTCCAGGGGGAGGAATATCTATGGCTACACCTTC. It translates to CASHTSRGRNIYGYTF.

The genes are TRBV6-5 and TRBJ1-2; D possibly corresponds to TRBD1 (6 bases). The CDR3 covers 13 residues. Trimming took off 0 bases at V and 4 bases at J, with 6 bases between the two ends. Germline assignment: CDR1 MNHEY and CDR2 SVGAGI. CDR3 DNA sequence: TGTGCCAGCAGTTACTCAGGGGGCTATGGCTACACCTTC. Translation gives CASSYSGGYGYTF.

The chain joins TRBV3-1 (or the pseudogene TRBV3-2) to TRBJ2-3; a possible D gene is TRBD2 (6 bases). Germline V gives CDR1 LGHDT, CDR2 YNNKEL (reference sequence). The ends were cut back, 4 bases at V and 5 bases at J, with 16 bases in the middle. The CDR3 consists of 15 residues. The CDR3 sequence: CASSPRALGGDTQYF. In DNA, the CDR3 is TGTGCCAGCAGCCCCCGGGCCCTCGGGGGAGATACGCAGTATTTT.

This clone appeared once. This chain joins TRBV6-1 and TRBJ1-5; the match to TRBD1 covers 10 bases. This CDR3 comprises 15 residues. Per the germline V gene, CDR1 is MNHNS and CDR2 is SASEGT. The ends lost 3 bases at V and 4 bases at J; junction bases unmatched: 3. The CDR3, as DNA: TGTGCCAGCAGTGAGGACAGGGGGTGGAATCAGCCCCAGCATTTT. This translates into CASSEDRGWNQPQHF.

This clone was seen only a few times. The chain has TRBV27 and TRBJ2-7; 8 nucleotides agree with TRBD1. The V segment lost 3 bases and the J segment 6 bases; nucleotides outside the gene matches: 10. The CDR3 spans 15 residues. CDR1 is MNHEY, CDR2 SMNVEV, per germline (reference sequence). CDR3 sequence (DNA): TGTGCCAGCAGTTTCGAGCGGACAGGGTCCGGCGAGCAGTACTTC. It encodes CASSFERTGSGEQYF.

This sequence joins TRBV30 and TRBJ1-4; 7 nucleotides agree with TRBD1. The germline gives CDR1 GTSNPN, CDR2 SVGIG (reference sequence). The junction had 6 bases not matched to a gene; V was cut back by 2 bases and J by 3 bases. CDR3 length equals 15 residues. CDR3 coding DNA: TGTGCCTGGAGTTACCCCAGGGGGTCTAATGAAAAACTGTTTTTT. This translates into CAWSYPRGSNEKLFF.

The CDR3 sequence is CAWSRDNRYGYTF. DNA for the CDR3: TGTGCCTGGAGCCGGGACAATCGTTATGGCTACACCTTC. The V and J genes are TRBV30 and TRBJ1-2, with a weak D call TRBD1 (6 bases). Trimming left V 3 bases short and J 5 bases short, with 13 bases between. Germline CDR1 GTSNPN, CDR2 SVGIG (reference sequence). This CDR3 has 13 residues.

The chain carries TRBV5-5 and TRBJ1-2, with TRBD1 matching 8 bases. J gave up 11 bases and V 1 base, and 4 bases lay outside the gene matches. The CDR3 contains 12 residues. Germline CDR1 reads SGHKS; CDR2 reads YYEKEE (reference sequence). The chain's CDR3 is CASSLPDRGYTF. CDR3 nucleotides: TGTGCCAGCAGCTTGCCCGACAGGGGTTACACCTTC.

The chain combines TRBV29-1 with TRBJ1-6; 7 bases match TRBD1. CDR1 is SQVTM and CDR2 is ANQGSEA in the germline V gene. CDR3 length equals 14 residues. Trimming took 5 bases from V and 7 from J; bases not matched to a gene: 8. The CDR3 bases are TGCAGCGTTTCCTTGGGACAGAGAAATTCACCCCTCCACTTT. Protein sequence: CSVSLGQRNSPLHF. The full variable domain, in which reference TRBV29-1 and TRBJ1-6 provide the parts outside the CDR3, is SAVISQKPSRDICQRGTSLTIQCQVDSQVTMMFWYRQQPGQSLTLIATANQGSEATYESGFVIDKFPISRPNLTFSTLTVSNMSPEDSSIYLCSVSLGQRNSPLHFGNGTRLTVT.

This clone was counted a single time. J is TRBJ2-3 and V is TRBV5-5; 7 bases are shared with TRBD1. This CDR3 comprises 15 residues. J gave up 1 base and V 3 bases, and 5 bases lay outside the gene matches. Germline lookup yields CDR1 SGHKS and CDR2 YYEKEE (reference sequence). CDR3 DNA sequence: TGTGCCAGCAGCTCGCGAGGGGGCGGCACAGATACGCAGTATTTT. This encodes CASSSRGGGTDTQYF.

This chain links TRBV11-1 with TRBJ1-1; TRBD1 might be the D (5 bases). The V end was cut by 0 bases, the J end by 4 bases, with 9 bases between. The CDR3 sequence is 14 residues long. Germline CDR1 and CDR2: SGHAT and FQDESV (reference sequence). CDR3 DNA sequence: TGTGCCAGCAGCTTAGCTCTGGGGGGCACTGAAGCTTTCTTT. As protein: CASSLALGGTEAFF.

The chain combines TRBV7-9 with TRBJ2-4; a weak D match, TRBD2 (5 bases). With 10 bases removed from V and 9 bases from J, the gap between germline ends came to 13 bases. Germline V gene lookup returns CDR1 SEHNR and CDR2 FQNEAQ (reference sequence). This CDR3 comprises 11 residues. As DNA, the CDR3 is TGTGCCACCGAGAGGGAGAGCATTCAGTACTTC. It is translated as CATERESIQYF.

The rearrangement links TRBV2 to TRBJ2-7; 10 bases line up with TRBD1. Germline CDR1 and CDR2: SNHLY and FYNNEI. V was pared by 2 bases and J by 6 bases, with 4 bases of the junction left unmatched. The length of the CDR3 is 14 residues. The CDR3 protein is CASSEQTGGSEQYF. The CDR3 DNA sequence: TGTGCCAGCAGTGAACAGACAGGGGGCTCCGAGCAGTACTTC.

The CDR3 DNA is TGTGCCAGCAGCTTGGAGGTGCTGGGGGCGCTTCCTGAAGCTTTCTTT. Protein product: CASSLEVLGALPEAFF. The V and J genes are TRBV5-4 and TRBJ1-1; TRBD1 is a possible D gene (6 bases). Germline CDR1 reads SGHNT; CDR2 reads YYREEE (reference sequence). The V gene lost 0 bases and the J gene lost 6 bases, with 18 bases spanning the gap. The CDR3 is 16 amino acids. Variable domain in full (rest from reference TRBV5-4 and TRBJ1-1): ETGVTQSPTHLIKTRGQQVTLRCSSQSGHNTVSWYQQALGQGPQFIFQYYREEENGRGNFPPRFSGLQFPNYSSELNVNALELDDSALYLCASSLEVLGALPEAFFGQGTRLTVV.

The CDR3 nucleotides are TGTGCCAGCAGTAAACCAGGAGGGACGCAGCATTTT. Translation: CASSKPGGTQHF. J is TRBJ1-5 and V is TRBV9, with a weak D call TRBD1 (5 bases). Germline-derived CDR1 and CDR2 are SGDLS and YYNGEE. V was trimmed by 5 bases and J by 13 bases, leaving 16 bases between them. This CDR3 has 12 amino acids.

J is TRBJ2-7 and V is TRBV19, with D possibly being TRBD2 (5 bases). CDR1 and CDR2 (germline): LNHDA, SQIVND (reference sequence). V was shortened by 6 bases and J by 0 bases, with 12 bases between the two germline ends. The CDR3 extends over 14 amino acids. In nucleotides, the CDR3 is TGTGCCAGTAGCCGGACGGGGAGCTCCTACGAGCAGTACTTC. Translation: CASSRTGSSYEQYF.

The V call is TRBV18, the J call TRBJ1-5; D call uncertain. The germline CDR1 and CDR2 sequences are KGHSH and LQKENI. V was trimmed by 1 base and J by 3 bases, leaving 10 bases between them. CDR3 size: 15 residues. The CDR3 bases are TGTGCCAGCTCACCACGGTCCGGGGACAATCAGCCCCAGCATTTT. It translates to CASSPRSGDNQPQHF.

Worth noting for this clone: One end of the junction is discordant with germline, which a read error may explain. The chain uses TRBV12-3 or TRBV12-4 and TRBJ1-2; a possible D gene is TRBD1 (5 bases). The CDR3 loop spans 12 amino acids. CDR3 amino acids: CASREANYGYTF. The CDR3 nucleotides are TGTGCAAGCAGGGAAGCGAACTATGGCTACACCTTC.

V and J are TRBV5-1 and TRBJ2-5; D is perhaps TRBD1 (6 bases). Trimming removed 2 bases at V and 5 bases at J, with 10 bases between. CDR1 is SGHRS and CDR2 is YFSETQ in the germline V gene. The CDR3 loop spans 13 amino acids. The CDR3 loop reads CASSFSGVETQYF. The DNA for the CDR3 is TGCGCCAGCAGCTTCTCAGGGGTCGAGACCCAGTACTTC.

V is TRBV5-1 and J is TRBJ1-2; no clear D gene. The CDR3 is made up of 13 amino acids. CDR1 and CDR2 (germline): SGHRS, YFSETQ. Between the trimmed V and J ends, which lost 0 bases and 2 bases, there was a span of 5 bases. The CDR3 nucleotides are TGCGCCAGCAGCTTGGGGGAGAACTATGGCTACACCTTC. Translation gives CASSLGENYGYTF.

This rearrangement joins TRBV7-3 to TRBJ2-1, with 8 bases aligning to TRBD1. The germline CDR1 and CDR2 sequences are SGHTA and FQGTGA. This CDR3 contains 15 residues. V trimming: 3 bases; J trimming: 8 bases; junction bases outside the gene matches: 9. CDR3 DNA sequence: TGTGCCAGCAGCTTCCAGGGGGCGCCCCCCCATGAGCAGTTCTTC. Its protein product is CASSFQGAPPHEQFF.

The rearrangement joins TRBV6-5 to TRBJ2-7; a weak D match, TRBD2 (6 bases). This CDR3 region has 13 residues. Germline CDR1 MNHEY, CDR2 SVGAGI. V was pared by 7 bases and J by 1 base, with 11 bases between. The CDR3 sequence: CASTGGVSYEQYF. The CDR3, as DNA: TGTGCCAGCACCGGAGGGGTATCCTACGAGCAGTACTTC.

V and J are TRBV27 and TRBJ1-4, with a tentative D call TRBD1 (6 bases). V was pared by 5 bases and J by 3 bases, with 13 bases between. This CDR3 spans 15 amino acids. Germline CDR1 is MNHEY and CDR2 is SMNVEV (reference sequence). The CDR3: CASSPTGRANEKLFF. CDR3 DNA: TGTGCCAGCAGTCCTACAGGGAGGGCTAATGAAAAACTGTTTTTT.

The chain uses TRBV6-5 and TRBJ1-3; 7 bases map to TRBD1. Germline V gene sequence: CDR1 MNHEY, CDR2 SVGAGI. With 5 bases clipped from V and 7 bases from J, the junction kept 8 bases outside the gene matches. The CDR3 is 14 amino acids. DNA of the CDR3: TGTGCCAGCAGTCCCTCCGACAGGGCCAACACCATATATTTT. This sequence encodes CASSPSDRANTIYF.

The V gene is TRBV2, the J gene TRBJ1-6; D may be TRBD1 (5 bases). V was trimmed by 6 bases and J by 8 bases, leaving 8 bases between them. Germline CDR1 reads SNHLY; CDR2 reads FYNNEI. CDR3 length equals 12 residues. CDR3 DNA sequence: TGTGCCAGCAGCCAGGGTGATTCACCCCTCCACTTT. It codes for CASSQGDSPLHF.

CDR3 amino acids: CASSVAGQGRLYEQYF. The DNA for the CDR3 is TGTGCCAGCAGCGTAGCTGGGCAGGGCCGCCTCTACGAGCAGTACTTC. This rearrangement joins TRBV9 to TRBJ2-7, with D possibly matching TRBD1 (5 bases). CDR1 and CDR2 from the germline V gene are SGDLS and YYNGEE. Trimming cost V 0 bases and J 3 bases, with 16 bases left between them. The CDR3 is 16 residues long.

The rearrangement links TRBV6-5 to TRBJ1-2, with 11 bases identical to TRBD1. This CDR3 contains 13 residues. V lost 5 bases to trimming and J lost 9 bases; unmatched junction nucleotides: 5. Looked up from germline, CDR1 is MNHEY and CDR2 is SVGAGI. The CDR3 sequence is CASSTDRGQRYTF. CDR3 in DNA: TGTGCCAGCAGTACGGACAGGGGGCAGCGCTACACCTTC.

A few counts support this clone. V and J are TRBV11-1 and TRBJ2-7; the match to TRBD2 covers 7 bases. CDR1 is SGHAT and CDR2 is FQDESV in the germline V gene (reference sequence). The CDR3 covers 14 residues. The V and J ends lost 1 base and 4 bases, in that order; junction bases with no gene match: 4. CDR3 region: CASSLGDYNYEQYF. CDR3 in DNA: TGTGCCAGCAGCTTAGGGGACTACAATTACGAGCAGTACTTC.